The T cell receptor beta chain described here comes from a study of blood T cells in healthy people across ages. Through a sample-barcoded 5' primer and a J-beta primer mix, a second PCR was run for about 6 to 12 cycles. TCRdb recomputed calls from the 5' RACE reads with MiXCR, one row per CDR3 protein. The sample records about 590,000 distinct CDR3 sequences, roughly 30% being singletons. This clonotype was recorded many times. What it binds is unknown. Study observations and caveats: Among T cells, TCR beta diversity per million cells dropped roughly linearly as age rose.

J gave up 2 bases and V 4 bases, and 27 bases lay outside the gene matches. CDR1 is SGHVS, CDR2 FQNEAQ, per germline. CDR3 length: 22 amino acids. The chain joins TRBV7-8 to TRBJ2-7; 9 positions agree with TRBD1. The sequence was collected from a woman of 80 years or more in good health. Sequencing was done on a sample of blood. This CDR3 is CASSSDRGGGASVKRGTYEQYF. The CDR3 DNA is TGTGCCAGCAGCTCGGACAGGGGTGGCGGGGCGTCCGTCAAGCGGGGCACCTACGAGCAGTACTTC.